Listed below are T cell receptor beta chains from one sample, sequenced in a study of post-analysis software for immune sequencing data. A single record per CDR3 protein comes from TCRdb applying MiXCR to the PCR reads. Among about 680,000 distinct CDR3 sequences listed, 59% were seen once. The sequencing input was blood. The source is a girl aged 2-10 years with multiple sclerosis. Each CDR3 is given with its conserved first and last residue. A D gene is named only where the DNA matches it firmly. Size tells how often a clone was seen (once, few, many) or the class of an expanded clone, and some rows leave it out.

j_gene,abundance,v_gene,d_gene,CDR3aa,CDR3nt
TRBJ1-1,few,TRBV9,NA,CASSPQGRKKAFF,TGTGCCAGCAGTCCCCAGGGACGCAAAAAAGCTTTCTTT
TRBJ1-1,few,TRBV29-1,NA,CSVAALSGGLNTEAFF,TGCAGCGTTGCTGCCCTTAGCGGGGGGTTGAACACTGAAGCTTTCTTT
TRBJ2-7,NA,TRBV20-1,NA,CSASTLGMRSYEQYF,TGCAGTGCTAGCACCCTGGGCATGAGGTCCTACGAGCAGTACTTC
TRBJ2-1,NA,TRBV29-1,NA,CSVVNSSYNEQFF,TGCAGCGTTGTAAACAGCTCCTACAATGAGCAGTTCTTC
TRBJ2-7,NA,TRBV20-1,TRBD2,CSAISSGRFYEQYF,TGCAGTGCTATATCTAGCGGGAGATTCTACGAGCAGTACTTC
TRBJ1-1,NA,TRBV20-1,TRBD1,CSAATGFGAEAFF,TGCAGTGCGGCGACAGGGTTCGGGGCTGAAGCTTTCTTT
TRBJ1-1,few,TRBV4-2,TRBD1,CASSQDPYGQGARTEAFF,TGTGCCAGCAGCCAAGATCCGTACGGACAGGGGGCGAGGACTGAAGCTTTCTTT
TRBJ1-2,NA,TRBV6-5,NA,CASNSRAGFYGYTF,TGTGCCAGCAACTCTCGGGCAGGCTTCTATGGCTACACCTTC
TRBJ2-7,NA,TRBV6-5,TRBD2,CASSRGLAALYEQYF,TGTGCCAGCAGTCGGGGACTAGCGGCCCTCTACGAGCAGTACTTC
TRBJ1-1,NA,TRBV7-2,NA,CASSLATASGDTEAFF,TGTGCCAGCAGCTTAGCCACAGCGTCCGGGGACACTGAAGCTTTCTTT
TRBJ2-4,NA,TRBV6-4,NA,CASSDSKQVKYF,TGTGCCAGCAGTGACTCGAAGCAGGTGAAGTACTTC
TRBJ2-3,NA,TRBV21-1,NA,CASRGGVRFSTDTQYF,TGTGCCAGCAGGGGGGGAGTACGGTTTAGCACAGATACGCAGTATTTT
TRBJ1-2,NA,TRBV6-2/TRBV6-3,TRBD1,CASITEGAWNYGYTF,TGTGCCAGCATTACTGAGGGGGCTTGGAACTATGGCTACACCTTC
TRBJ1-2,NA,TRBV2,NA,CASSEAQGQRYGYTF,TGTGCCAGCAGTGAAGCACAGGGCCAGAGATATGGCTACACCTTC
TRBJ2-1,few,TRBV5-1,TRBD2,CASETLAGAMGEQFF,TGCGCCAGCGAAACTTTAGCGGGAGCTATGGGTGAGCAGTTCTTC
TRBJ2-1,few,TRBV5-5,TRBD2,CASRPSGSGFNEQFF,TGTGCCAGCAGACCTAGCGGGAGTGGATTCAATGAGCAGTTCTTC
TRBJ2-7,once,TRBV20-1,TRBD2,CSVRAGGPHEQYF,TGCAGTGTGCGTGCGGGAGGGCCCCACGAGCAGTACTTC
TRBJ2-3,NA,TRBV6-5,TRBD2,CASSYSSPSGGTDTQYF,TGTGCCAGCAGTTACTCGTCACCCAGCGGGGGCACAGATACGCAGTATTTT
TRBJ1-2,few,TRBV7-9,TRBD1,CASSLDGQDYTF,TGTGCCAGCAGCTTAGACGGACAGGACTACACCTTC
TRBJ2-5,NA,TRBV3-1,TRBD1,CASSHDRGPIREQYF,TGTGCCAGCAGCCACGACAGGGGGCCCATAAGGGAGCAGTACTTC
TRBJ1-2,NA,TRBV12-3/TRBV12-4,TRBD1,CASSSGQGVDGYTF,TGTGCCAGCAGTTCCGGACAGGGGGTGGATGGCTACACCTTC
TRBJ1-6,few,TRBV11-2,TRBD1,CASSLDKGASSPLHF,TGTGCCAGCAGCTTAGATAAGGGGGCGTCTTCACCCCTCCACTTT
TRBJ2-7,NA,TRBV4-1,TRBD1,CASSPLGQGNWQYF,TGCGCCAGCAGCCCCTTAGGACAGGGAAATTGGCAGTACTTC
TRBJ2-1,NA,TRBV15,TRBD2,CATSRTSGGVNEQFF,TGTGCCACCAGCAGGACTAGCGGGGGGGTCAATGAGCAGTTCTTC